This TCR beta chain was retrieved from a study of blood T cell repertoires in COVID-19. Study context: Samples taken during acute and convalescent COVID-19 were collected in the United States, Italy and Spain.

Trimming stripped 3 bases from V and 1 base from J, with 7 bases between. Germline V gene data show CDR1 as SGHTA and CDR2 as FQGNSA. This CDR3 has 13 residues. Method: immunoSEQ multiplex PCR; TCRdb's copy keeps in-frame clones and lacks some. Of approximately 380,000 clones detected, 88% appear once; the ten largest clones hold approximately 1.2%. Sequencing used PBMCs or T cells enriched from blood (not recorded which). The J gene is TRBJ2-7, the V gene TRBV7-2; a possible D gene is TRBD2 (6 bases). The source is a woman in her late teens or twenties who had recovered from COVID-19. The CDR3 reads CASSFGGSYEQYF. The CDR3 DNA follows: TGTGCCAGCAGCTTCGGGGGTTCCTACGAGCAGTACTTC.